This T cell receptor (beta chain) came from a study of radiation and T cells in renal cell carcinoma. Looking at the study overall: Nephrectomy followed 15 Gy stereotactic body radiation by 4 weeks. Findings and caveats of the study: No pretreatment tumor biopsies were available for baseline clonotypes.

Concerning this clone itself: Antigen: not known.

Per germline, CDR1 SGHNT and CDR2 YYREEE (reference sequence). V gave up 4 bases and J gave up 6 bases, with 21 bases separating them. CDR3 size: 16 residues. The protocol was immunoSEQ multiplex PCR, while the TCRdb copy is restricted to in-frame clones and leaves out a portion. The data contain some 150,000 clones, about 88% of them singletons. Time point of the sample: baseline pretreatment blood. Treatment given: 15 Gy SBRT to primary tumor, nephrectomy 4 weeks later. After SBRT, blood was collected at 2 and 4 weeks, plus baseline. The TCR was taken from a woman between 45 and 65 years old with renal cell carcinoma. V and J are TRBV5-4 and TRBJ2-3, with no clear D. Sequencing was performed on blood, taken from a patient whose treatment included radiotherapy and nephrectomy. CDR3 nucleotide sequence: TGTGCCAGCAGCCGGAAGAGACTGGACCGTCAGGATACGCAGTATTTT. It encodes CASSRKRLDRQDTQYF.